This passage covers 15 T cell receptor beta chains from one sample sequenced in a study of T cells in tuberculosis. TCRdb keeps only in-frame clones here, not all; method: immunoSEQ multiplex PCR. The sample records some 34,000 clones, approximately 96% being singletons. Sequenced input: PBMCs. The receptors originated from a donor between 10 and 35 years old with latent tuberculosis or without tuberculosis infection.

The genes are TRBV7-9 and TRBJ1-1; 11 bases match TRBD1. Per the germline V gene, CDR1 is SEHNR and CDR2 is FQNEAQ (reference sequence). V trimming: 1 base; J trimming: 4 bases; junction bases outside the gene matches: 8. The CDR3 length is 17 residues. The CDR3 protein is CASSLEGGTGGITEAFF. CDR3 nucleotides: TGTGCCAGCAGCTTAGAGGGTGGGACAGGGGGGATCACTGAAGCTTTCTTT.

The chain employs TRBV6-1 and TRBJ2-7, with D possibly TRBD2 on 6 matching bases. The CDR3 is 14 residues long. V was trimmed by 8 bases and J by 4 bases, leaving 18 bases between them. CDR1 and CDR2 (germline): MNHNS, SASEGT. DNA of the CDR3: TGTGCCAGCCGGGACTTGGGCAGCCTTTACGAGCAGTACTTC. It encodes CASRDLGSLYEQYF.

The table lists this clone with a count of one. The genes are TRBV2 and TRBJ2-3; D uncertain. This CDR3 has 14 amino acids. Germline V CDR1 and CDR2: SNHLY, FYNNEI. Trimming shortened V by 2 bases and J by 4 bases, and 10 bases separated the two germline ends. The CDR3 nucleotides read TGTGCCAGCAGTGAACACAAACGCTCAGATACGCAGTATTTT. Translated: CASSEHKRSDTQYF.

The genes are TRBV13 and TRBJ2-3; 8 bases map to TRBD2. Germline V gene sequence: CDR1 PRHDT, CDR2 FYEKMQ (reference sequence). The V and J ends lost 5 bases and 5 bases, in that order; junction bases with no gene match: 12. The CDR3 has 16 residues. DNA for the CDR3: TGTGCCAGCAGCCATCCGGGACTAGGTGGAGAAGATACGCAGTATTTT. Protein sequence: CASSHPGLGGEDTQYF.

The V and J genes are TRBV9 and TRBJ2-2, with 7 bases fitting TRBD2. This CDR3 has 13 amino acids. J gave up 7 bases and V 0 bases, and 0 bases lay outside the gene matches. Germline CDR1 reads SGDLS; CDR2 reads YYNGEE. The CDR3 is CASSVAGGGELFF. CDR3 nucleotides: TGTGCCAGCAGCGTAGCGGGGGGCGGGGAGCTGTTTTTT.

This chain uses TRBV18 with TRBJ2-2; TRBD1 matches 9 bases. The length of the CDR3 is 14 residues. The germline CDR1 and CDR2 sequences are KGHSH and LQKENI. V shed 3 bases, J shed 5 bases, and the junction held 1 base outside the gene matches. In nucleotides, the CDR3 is TGTGCCAGCTCACCGGGACAGGGAACCGGGGAGCTGTTTTTT. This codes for CASSPGQGTGELFF.

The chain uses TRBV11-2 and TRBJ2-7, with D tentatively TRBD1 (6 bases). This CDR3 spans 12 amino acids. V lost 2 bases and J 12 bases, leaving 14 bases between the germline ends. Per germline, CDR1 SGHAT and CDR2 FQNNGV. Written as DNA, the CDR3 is TGTGCCAGCAGCTTATTGGGAACAGGGCCGTACTTC. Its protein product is CASSLLGTGPYF.

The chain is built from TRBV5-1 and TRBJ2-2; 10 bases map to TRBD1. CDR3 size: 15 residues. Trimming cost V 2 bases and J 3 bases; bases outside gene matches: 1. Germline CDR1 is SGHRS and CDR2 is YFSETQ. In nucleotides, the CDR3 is TGCGCCAGCAGCTTCGGACAGGGGGACACCGGGGAGCTGTTTTTT. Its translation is CASSFGQGDTGELFF. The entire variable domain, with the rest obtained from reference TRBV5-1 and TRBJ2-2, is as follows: KAGVTQTPRYLIKTRGQQVTLSCSPISGHRSVSWYQQTPGQGLQFLFEYFSETQRNKGNFPGRFSGRQFSNSRSEMNVSTLELGDSALYLCASSFGQGDTGELFFGEGSRLTVL.

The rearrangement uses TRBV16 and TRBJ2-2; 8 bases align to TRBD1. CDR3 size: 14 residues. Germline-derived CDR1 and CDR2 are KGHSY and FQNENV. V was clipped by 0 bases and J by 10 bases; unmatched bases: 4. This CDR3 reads CASSQSTGAAELFF. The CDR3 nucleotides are TGTGCCAGCAGCCAATCGACAGGGGCGGCGGAGCTGTTTTTT.

CDR3 in amino acids: CASSVTDTQYF. The CDR3 DNA sequence: TGTGCCAGCAGTGTAACAGATACGCAGTATTTT. The V and J genes are TRBV2 and TRBJ2-3; D is undetermined. Germline V gene lookup returns CDR1 SNHLY and CDR2 FYNNEI. The CDR3 totals 11 residues. The V end was cut by 4 bases, the J end by 3 bases, with 2 bases between. Variable domain in full (rest from reference TRBV2 and TRBJ2-3): EPEVTQTPSHQVTQMGQEVILRCVPISNHLYFYWYRQILGQKVEFLVSFYNNEISEKSEIFDDQFSVERPDGSNFTLKIRSTKLEDSAMYFCASSVTDTQYFGPGTRLTVL.

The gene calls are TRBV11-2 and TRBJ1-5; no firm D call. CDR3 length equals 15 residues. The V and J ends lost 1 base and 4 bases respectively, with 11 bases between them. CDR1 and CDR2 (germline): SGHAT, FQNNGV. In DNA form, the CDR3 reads TGTGCCAGCAGCTTAGGGAGGGCAGTGAATCAGCCCCAGCATTTT. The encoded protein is CASSLGRAVNQPQHF.

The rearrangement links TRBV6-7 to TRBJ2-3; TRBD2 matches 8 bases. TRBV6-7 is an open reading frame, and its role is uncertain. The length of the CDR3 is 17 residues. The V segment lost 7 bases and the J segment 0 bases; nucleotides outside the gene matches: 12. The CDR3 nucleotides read TGTGCCAGCAAGCGGCGCCTGGCGGGGGGAAGCACAGATACGCAGTATTTT. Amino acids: CASKRRLAGGSTDTQYF.

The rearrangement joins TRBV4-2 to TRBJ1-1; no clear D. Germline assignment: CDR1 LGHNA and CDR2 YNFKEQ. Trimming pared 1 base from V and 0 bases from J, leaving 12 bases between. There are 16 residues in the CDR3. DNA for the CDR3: TGTGCCAGCAGCCAAGCGAGGGCCGGAATGAACACTGAAGCTTTCTTT. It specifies CASSQARAGMNTEAFF.

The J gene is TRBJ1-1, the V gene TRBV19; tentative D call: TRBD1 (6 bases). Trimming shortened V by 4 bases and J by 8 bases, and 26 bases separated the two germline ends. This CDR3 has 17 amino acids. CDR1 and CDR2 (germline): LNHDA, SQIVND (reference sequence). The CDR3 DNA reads TGTGCCAGTAGTAGCGGACAGTGGGTTAGCGTAGACCCCGAAGCTTTCTTT. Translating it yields CASSSGQWVSVDPEAFF.

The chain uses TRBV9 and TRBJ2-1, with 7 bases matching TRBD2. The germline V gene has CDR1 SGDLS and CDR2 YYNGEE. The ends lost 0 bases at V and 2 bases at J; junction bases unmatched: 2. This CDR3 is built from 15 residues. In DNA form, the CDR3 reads TGTGCCAGCAGCGTAGTGGCGGGGGCCTACAATGAGCAGTTCTTC. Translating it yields CASSVVAGAYNEQFF.